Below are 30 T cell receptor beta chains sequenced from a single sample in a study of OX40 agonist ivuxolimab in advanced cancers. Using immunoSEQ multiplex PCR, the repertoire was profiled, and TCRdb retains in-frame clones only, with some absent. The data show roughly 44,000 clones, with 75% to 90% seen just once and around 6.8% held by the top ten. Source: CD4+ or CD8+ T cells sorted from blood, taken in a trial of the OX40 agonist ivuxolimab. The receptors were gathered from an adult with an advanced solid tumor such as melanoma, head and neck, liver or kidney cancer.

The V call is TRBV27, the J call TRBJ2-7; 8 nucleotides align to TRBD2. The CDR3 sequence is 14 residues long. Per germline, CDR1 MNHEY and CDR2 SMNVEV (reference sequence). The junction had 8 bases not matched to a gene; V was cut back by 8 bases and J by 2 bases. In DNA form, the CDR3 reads TGTGCCAGCGGCCGGGCGGGAGGCACCTACGAGCAGTACTTC. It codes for CASGRAGGTYEQYF.

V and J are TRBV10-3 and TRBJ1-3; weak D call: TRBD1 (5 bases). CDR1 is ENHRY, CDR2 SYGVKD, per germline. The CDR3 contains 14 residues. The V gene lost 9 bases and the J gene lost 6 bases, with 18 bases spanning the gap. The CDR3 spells CAISRQRESNTIYF. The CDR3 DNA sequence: TGTGCCATTTCGAGACAGCGGGAGTCAAACACCATATATTTT.

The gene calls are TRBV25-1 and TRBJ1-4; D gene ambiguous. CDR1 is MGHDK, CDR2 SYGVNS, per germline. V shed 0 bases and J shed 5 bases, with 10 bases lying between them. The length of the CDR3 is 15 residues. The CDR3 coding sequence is TGTGCCAGCAGTGAATATCCAGGTGAAAATGAAAAACTGTTTTTT. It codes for CASSEYPGENEKLFF. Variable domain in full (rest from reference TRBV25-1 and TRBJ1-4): EADIYQTPRYLVIGTGKKITLECSQTMGHDKMYWYQQDPGMELHLIHYSYGVNSTEKGDLSSESTVSRIRTEHFPLTLESARPSHTSQYLCASSEYPGENEKLFFGSGTQLSVL.

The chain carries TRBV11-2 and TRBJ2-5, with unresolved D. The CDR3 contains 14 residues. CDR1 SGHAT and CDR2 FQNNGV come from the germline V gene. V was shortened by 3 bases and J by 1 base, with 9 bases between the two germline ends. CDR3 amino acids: CASSLVKIQETQYF. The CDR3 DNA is TGTGCCAGCAGCTTGGTGAAAATCCAAGAGACCCAGTACTTC.

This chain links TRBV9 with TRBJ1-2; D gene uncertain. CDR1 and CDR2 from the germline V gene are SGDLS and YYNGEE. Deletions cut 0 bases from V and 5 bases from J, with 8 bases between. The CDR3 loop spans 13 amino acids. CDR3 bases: TGTGCCAGCAGCGTAGACAGCCTGTATGGCTACACCTTC. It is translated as CASSVDSLYGYTF.

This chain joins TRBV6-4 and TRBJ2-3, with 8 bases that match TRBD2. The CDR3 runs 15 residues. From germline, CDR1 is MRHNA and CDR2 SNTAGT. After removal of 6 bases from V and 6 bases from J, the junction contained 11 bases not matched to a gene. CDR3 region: CASSLSLAGTDTQYF. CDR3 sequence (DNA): TGTGCCAGCAGCCTAAGCTTAGCGGGGACGGATACGCAGTATTTT.

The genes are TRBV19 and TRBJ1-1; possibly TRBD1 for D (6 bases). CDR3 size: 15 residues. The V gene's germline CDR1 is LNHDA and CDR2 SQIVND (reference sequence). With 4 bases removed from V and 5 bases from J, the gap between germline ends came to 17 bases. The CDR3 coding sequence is TGTGCCAGTAGTAGGCCCTTACAGGGTTGGACTGAAGCTTTCTTT. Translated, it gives CASSRPLQGWTEAFF.

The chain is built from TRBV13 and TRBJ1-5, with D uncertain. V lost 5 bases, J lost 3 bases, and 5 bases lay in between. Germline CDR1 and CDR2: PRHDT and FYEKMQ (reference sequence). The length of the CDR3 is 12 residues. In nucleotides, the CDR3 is TGTGCCAGCAGCCAGAACAATCAGCCCCAGCATTTT. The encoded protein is CASSQNNQPQHF.

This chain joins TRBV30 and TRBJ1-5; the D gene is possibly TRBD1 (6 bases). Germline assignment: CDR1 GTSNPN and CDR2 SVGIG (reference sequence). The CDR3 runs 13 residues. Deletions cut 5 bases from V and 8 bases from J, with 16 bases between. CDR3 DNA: TGTGCCTGGGCGACAGGTGGCGGTGAGCCCCAGCATTTT. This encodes CAWATGGGEPQHF.

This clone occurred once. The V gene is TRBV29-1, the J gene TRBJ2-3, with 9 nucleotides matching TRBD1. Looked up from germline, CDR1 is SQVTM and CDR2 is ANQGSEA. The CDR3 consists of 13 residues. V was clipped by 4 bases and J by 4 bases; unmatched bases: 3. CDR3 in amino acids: CSVGDRDPDTQYF. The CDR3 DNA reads TGCAGCGTTGGGGACAGGGATCCAGATACGCAGTATTTT.

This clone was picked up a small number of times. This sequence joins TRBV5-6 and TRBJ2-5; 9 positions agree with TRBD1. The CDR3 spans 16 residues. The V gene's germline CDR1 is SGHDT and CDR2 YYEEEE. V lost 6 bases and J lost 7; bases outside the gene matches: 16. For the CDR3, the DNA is TGTGCCAGCAACTGGGGGGGACAGGGCCTCCACCGGACCCAGTACTTC. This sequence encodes CASNWGGQGLHRTQYF.

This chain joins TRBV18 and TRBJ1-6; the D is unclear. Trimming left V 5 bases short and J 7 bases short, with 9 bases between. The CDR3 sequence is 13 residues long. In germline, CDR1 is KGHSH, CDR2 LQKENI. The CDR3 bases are TGTGCCAGCTCAGTGGACGGAAATTCACCCCTCCACTTT. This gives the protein CASSVDGNSPLHF.

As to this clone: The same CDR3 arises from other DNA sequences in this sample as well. For the CDR3, the DNA is TGTGCCAGCAGATACAGACAGGTTAGGGACACTGAAGCTTTCTTT. This encodes CASRYRQVRDTEAFF. The rearrangement joins TRBV2 to TRBJ1-1; D is perhaps TRBD1 (6 bases). Trimming left V 6 bases short and J 3 bases short, with 17 bases between. CDR1 is SNHLY, CDR2 FYNNEI, per germline. The CDR3 spans 15 residues.

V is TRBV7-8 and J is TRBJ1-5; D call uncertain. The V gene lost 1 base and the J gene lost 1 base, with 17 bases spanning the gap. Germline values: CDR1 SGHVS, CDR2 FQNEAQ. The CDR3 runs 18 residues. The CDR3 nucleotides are TGTGCCAGCAGCTTAGTTGGCAGGCACTCCCTAAGCAATCAGCCCCAGCATTTT. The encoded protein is CASSLVGRHSLSNQPQHF.

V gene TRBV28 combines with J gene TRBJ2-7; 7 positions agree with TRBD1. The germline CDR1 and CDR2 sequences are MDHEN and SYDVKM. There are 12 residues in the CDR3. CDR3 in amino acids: CAILDRTYEQYF. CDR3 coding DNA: TGTGCAATCTTGGACAGGACCTACGAGCAGTACTTC.

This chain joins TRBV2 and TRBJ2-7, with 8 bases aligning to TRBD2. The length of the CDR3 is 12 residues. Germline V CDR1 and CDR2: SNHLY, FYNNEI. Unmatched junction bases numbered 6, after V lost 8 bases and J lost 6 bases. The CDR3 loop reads CASGSGRGEQYF. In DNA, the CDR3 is TGTGCCAGCGGGAGCGGGAGAGGCGAGCAGTACTTC. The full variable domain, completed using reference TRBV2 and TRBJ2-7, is EPEVTQTPSHQVTQMGQEVILRCVPISNHLYFYWYRQILGQKVEFLVSFYNNEISEKSEIFDDQFSVERPDGSNFTLKIRSTKLEDSAMYFCASGSGRGEQYFGPGTRLTVT.

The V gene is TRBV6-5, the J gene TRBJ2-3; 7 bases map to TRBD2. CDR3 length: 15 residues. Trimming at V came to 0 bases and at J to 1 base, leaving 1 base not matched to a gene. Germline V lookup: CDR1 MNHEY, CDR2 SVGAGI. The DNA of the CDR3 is TGTGCCAGCAGTTACTCTACTAGCGGCACAGATACGCAGTATTTT. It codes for CASSYSTSGTDTQYF.

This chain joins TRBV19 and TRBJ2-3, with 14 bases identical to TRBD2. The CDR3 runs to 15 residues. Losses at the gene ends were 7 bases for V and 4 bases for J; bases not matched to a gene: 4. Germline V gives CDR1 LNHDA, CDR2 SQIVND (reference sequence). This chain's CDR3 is CASTGTSGSADTQYF. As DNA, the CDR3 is TGTGCCAGTACAGGGACTAGCGGGAGTGCAGATACGCAGTATTTT.

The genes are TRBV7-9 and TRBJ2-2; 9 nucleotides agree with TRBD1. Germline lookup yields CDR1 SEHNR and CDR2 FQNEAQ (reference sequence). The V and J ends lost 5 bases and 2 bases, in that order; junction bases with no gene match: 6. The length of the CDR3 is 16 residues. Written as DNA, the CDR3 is TGTGCCAGCAGCAACACAGGGGGCGCTAACACCGGGGAGCTGTTTTTT. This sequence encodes CASSNTGGANTGELFF. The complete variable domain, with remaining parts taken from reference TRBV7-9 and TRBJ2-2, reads DTGVSQNPRHKITKRGQNVTFRCDPISEHNRLYWYRQTLGQGPEFLTYFQNEAQLEKSRLLSDRFSAERPKGSFSTLEIQRTEQGDSAMYLCASSNTGGANTGELFFGEGSRLTVL.

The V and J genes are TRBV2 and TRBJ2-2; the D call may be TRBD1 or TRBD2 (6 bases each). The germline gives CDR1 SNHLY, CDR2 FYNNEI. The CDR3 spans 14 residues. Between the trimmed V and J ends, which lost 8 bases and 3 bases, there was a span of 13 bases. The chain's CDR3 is CASFGGSDTGELFF. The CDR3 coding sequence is TGTGCCAGCTTCGGGGGCTCGGACACCGGGGAGCTGTTTTTT.

CDR3 bases: TGTGCCAGCAGCCAAGGGGGGTACAACTATGGCTACACCTTC. Translation: CASSQGGYNYGYTF. The chain has TRBV14 and TRBJ1-2; weak D call: TRBD1 (5 bases). CDR1 is SGHDN and CDR2 is FVKESK in the germline V gene. The V and J ends lost 1 base and 2 bases respectively, with 8 bases between them. This CDR3 is built from 14 residues.

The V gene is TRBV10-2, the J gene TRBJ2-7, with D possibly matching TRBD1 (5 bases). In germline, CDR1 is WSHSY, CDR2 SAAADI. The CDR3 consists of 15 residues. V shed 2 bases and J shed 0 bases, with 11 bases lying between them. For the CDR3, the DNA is TGCGCCAGCAGTGAGCCAGGGTTTAGCTCCTACGAGCAGTACTTC. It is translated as CASSEPGFSSYEQYF.

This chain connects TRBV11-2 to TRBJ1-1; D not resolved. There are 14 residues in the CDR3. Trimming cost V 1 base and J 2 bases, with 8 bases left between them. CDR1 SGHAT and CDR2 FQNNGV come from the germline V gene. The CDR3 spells CASSLGVTNTEAFF. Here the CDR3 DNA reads TGTGCCAGCAGCTTAGGAGTTACTAACACTGAAGCTTTCTTT.

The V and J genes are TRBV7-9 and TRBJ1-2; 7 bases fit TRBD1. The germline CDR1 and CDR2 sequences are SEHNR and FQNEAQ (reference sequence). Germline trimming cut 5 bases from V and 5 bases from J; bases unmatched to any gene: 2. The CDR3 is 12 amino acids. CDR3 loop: CASSPGQYGYTF. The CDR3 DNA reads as TGTGCCAGCAGCCCGGGACAGTATGGCTACACCTTC. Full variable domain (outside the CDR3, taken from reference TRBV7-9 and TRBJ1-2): DTGVSQNPRHKITKRGQNVTFRCDPISEHNRLYWYRQTLGQGPEFLTYFQNEAQLEKSRLLSDRFSAERPKGSFSTLEIQRTEQGDSAMYLCASSPGQYGYTFGSGTRLTVV.

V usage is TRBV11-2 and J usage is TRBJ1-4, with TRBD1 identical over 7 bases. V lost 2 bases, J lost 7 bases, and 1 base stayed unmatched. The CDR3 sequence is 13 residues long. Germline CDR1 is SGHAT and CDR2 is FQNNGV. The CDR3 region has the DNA TGTGCCAGCAGCTTATGGACAGGTGAAAAACTGTTTTTT. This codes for CASSLWTGEKLFF. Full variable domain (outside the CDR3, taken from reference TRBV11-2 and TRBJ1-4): EAGVAQSPRYKIIEKRQSVAFWCNPISGHATLYWYQQILGQGPKLLIQFQNNGVVDDSQLPKDRFSAERLKGVDSTLKIQPAKLEDSAVYLCASSLWTGEKLFFGSGTQLSVL.

CDR3 DNA sequence: TGTGCCAGCAGCCGCCGCGTCTGGCAGCGCAATGAGCAGTTCTTC. This translates into CASSRRVWQRNEQFF. V usage is TRBV14 and J usage is TRBJ2-1; no definite D call. This CDR3 contains 15 residues. Germline loops: CDR1 SGHDN, CDR2 FVKESK. Trimming took 4 bases from V and 6 from J, leaving 16 bases between them.

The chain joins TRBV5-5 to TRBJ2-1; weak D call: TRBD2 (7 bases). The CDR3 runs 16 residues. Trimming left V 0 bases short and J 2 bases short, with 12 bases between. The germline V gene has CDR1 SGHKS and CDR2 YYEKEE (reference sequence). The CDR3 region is CASSLAWEGAYNEQFF. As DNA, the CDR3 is TGTGCCAGCAGCTTGGCCTGGGAGGGGGCCTACAATGAGCAGTTCTTC.

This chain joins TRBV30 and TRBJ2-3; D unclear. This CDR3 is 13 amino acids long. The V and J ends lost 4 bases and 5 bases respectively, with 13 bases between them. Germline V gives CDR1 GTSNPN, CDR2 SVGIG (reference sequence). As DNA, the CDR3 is TGTGCCTGGACGCGTAGGGTCAGAGATACGCAGTATTTT. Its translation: CAWTRRVRDTQYF. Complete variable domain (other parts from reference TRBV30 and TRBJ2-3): SQTIHQWPATLVQPVGSPLSLECTVEGTSNPNLYWYRQAAGRGLQLLFYSVGIGQISSEVPQNLSASRPQDRQFILSSKKLLLSDSGFYLCAWTRRVRDTQYFGPGTRLTVL.

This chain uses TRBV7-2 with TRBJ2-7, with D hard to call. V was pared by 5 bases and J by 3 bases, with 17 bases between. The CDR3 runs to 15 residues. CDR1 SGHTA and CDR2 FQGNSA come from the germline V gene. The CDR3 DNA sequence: TGTGCCAGCAGCCCCCTGAGGACGGAAAACTACGAGCAGTACTTC. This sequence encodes CASSPLRTENYEQYF. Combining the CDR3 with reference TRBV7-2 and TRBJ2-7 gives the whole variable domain GAGVSQSPSNKVTEKGKDVELRCDPISGHTALYWYRQSLGQGLEFLIYFQGNSAPDKSGLPSDRFSAERTGGSVSTLTIQRTQQEDSAVYLCASSPLRTENYEQYFGPGTRLTVT.

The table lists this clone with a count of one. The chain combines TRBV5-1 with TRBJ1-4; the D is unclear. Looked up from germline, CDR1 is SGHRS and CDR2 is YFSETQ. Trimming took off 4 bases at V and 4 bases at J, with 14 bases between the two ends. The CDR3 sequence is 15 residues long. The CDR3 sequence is CASSLLGGINEKLFF. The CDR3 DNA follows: TGCGCCAGCAGCCTCCTAGGAGGGATTAATGAAAAACTGTTTTTT.